This T cell receptor (beta chain) appears in the sequencing data of a study of T cell changes during pregnancy in multiple sclerosis. Germline lookup yields CDR1 MRHNA and CDR2 SNTAGT. Trimming at V came to 3 bases and at J to 6 bases, leaving 4 bases not matched to a gene. CDR3 length: 14 amino acids. The method was immunoSEQ multiplex PCR; TCRdb's version includes in-frame clones alone and lacks a portion of them. Of about 27,000 clones listed, about nine tenths are singletons. The chain joins TRBV6-4 to TRBJ2-1, with 8 bases identical to TRBD2. The sequence was obtained from a female donor in good health, enrolled as a control in a pregnancy study. The sequenced sample was CD8+ T cells from peripheral blood mononuclear cells, obtained in the first trimester of pregnancy. CDR3 DNA: TGTGCCAGCAGTGAAATCGGGGGGGCCAATGAGCAGTTCTTC. Protein: CASSEIGGANEQFF.